This T cell receptor (beta chain) emerged from a study of CD8+ T cells in alopecia areata (dated by TCRdb to 2016 to 2019). Study-wide context: Treated patients were enrolled in an open-label pilot trial of oral tofacitinib, 5 to 10 mg twice daily, for moderate-to-severe alopecia areata. Patients received tofacitinib for 6 to 18 months and were then followed off drug for 6 months to check for delayed response and recurrence. On the human side, TCRbeta sequencing was run on scalp tissue and on sorted CD4+ and CD8+ peripheral blood T cells from healthy controls and from alopecia areata patients with either patchy or totalis/universalis disease. immunoSEQ multiplex PCR using 35 Vbeta forward primers and 13 Jbeta reverse primers was used to amplify TCRbeta CDR3 regions. Tofacitinib-treated patients had biopsies at baseline and at 4 and 24 weeks of treatment, with a later scalp biopsy in several patients. RNA was extracted with the PAXgene miRNA kit for fixed scalp, the miRNeasy kit for PBMCs, and the RNeasy kit for mouse skin. In both human patients and the C3H/HeJ mouse model, the study applied high-throughput TCRbeta sequencing to look at T cell clonal expansion in alopecia areata. Scalp clonality was compared across normal scalp (n=4), patchy alopecia areata scalp (n=8), and alopecia totalis/universalis scalp (n=8).

The CDR1 and CDR2 encoded by the germline V gene are SGHTA and FQGNSA. The CDR3, from cysteine to phenylalanine, totals 15 residues. Only CDR3 DNA is held: 45 bases, read in frame from base 1. As for this clone: Its antigen is currently not known. One end of the junction is discordant with germline, which a read error may explain.

Libraries were built with the immunoSEQ multiplex PCR assay. For TCR sequencing, RNA was extracted from every sample and reverse transcribed into cDNA to serve as template. SuperScript III was used to make first-strand cDNA, primed with a 2:1 mix of oligo-dT and random hexamers. Amplification bias was assessed with a synthetic immune receptor repertoire, and residual bias was removed computationally. The source study handled its data this way. Raw reads were preprocessed to remove errors, and CDR3 was defined by IMGT conventions from the conserved cysteine to phenylalanine. Clonality was calculated as 1 minus Shannon entropy normalized by log2 of the number of productive unique TCRs. CD4 or CD8 identity of scalp clones was inferred by cross-referencing scalp TCRbeta sequences with sorted blood CD4 and CD8 repertoires. The table comes from immuneACCESS by way of TCRdb, which keeps in-frame sequences with V and J called. Part of the clones is missing from these tables; in studies checked, under half for an unresolved V gene and the rest for unknown reasons. V, J and clone size are those of that table, while D and trimming were read from the DNA. The sample profile shows roughly 200,000 clones; roughly 63% of them were found once. Of the sample, about 1.5% falls within the top ten clones.

Read against the paper, the sample's time point label means: baseline before oral tofacitinib. Lesional scalp punch biopsies and peripheral blood were obtained from alopecia areata patients. PBMCs were separated by density centrifugation and stained for CD3, CD4 and CD8, after which CD4+ and CD8+ T cells were sorted on a FACSAria. Findings and caveats that apply to the study as a whole: Unlike mouse skin, where gammadelta T cells dominate, normal human skin contains resident alphabeta T cells that get sequenced too, which complicates analysis of the scalp TCR repertoire. Shared TCR sequences between patients were less evident than in mice, which may be partly attributable to HLA diversity in the patient population. Higher clonality and more expanded CD8+ clones were observed in lesional scalp than in normal scalp, particularly in alopecia totalis/universalis, a finding suggestive of antigenic drive.

The source was CD4+ T cells sorted from blood, collected at week 0. The chain was built from TRBV7-2 and TRBJ2-7, and perhaps TRBD1 as D gene, on 9 matching bases. This TCR was sampled from a human donor with alopecia areata. The DNA sequence is TGTGCCAGCAGCGTAGCGGGACAGGGATCATACGAGCAGTACTTC. Translated, this gives CASSVAGQGSYEQYF. Extended through the reference TRBV7-2 and TRBJ2-7 proteins, this CDR3 yields the full variable domain: GAGVSQSPSNKVTEKGKDVELRCDPISGHTALYWYRQSLGQGLEFLIYFQGNSAPDKSGLPSDRFSAERTGGSVSTLTIQRTQQEDSAVYLCASSVAGQGSYEQYFGPGTRLTVT.